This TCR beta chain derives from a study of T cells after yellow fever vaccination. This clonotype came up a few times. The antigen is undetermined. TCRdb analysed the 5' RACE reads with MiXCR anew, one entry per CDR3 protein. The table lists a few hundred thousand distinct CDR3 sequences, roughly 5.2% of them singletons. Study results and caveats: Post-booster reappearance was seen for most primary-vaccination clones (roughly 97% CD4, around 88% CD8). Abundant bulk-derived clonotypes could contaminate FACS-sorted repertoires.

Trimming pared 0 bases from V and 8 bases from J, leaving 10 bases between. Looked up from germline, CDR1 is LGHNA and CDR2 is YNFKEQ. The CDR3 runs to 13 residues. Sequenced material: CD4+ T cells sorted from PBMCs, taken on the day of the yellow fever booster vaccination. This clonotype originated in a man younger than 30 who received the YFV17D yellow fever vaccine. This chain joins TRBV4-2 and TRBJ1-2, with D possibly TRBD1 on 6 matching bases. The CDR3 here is CASSQERGQGYTF. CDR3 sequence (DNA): TGTGCCAGCAGCCAAGAGCGTGGACAGGGCTACACCTTC.